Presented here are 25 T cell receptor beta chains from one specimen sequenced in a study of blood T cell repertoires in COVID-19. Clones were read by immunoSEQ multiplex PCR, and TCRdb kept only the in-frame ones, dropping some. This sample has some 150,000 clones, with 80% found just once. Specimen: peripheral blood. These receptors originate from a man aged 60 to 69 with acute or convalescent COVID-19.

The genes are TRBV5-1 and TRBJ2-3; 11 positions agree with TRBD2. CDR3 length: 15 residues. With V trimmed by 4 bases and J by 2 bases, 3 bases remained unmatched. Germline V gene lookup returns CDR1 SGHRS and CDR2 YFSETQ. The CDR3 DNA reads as TGCGCCAGCAGCATAGCGGGGGGGCCCACAGATACGCAGTATTTT. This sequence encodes CASSIAGGPTDTQYF.

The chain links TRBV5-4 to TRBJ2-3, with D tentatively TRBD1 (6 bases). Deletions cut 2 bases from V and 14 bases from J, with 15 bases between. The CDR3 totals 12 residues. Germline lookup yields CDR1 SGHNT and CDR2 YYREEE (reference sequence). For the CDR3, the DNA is TGTGCCAGCAGCTTAGACAGGTCCCCGATGTATTTT. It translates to CASSLDRSPMYF.

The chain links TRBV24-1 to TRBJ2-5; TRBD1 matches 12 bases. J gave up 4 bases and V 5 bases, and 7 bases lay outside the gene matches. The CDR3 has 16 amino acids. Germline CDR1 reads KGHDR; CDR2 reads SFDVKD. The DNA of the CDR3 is TGTGCCACCAGTGGTTCCGGGACAGGGGGCGGAGAGACCCAGTACTTC. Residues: CATSGSGTGGGETQYF.

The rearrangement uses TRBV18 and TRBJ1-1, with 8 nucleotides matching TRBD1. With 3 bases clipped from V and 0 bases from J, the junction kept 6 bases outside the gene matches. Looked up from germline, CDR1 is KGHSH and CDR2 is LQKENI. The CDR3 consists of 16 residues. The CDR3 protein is CASSPSTGAMNTEAFF. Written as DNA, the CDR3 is TGTGCCAGCTCACCTTCGACAGGGGCAATGAACACTGAAGCTTTCTTT.

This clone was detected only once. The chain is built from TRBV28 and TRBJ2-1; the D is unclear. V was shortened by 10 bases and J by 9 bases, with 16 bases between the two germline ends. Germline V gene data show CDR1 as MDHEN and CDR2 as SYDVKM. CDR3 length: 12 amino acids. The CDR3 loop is CATVAVLGEQFF. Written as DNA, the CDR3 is TGTGCCACCGTTGCAGTTCTAGGTGAGCAGTTCTTC.

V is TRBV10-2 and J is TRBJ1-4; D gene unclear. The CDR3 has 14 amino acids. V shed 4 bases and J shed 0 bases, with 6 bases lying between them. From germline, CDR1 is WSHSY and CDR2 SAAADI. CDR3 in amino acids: CASSGPATNEKLFF. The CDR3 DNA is TGCGCCAGCAGTGGGCCAGCAACTAATGAAAAACTGTTTTTT.

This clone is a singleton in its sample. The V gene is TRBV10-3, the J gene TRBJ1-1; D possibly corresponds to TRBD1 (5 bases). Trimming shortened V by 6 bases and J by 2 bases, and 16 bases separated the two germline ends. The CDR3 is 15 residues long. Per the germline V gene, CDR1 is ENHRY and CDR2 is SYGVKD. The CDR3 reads CAISKSGLQNTEAFF. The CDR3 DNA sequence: TGTGCCATCAGCAAGTCGGGACTCCAAAACACTGAAGCTTTCTTT.

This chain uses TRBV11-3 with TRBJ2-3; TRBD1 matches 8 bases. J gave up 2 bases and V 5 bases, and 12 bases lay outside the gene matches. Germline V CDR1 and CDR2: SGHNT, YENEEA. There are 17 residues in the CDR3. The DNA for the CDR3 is TGTGCCAGCAGCCCGCGGACAGGGAGCATGTCCACAGATACGCAGTATTTT. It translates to CASSPRTGSMSTDTQYF. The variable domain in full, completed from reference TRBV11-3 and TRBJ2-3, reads EAGVVQSPRYKIIEKKQPVAFWCNPISGHNTLYWYLQNLGQGPELLIRYENEEAVDDSQLPKDRFSAERLKGVDSTLKIQPAELGDSAVYLCASSPRTGSMSTDTQYFGPGTRLTVL.

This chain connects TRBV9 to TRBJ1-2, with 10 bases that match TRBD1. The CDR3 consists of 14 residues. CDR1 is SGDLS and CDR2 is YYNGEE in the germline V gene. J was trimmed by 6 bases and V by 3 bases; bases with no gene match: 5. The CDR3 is CASSADRGRDGYTF. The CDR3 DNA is TGTGCCAGCAGCGCGGACAGGGGGAGGGATGGCTACACCTTC. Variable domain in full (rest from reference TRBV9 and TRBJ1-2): DSGVTQTPKHLITATGQRVTLRCSPRSGDLSVYWYQQSLDQGLQFLIQYYNGEERAKGNILERFSAQQFPDLHSELNLSSLELGDSALYFCASSADRGRDGYTFGSGTRLTVV.

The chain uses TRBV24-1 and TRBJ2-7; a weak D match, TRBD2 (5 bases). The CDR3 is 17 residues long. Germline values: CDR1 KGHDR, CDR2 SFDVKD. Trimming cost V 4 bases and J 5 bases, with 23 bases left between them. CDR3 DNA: TGTGCCACCAGTGACCCTAATCGGGGAACCCTCCGGGACGAGCAGTACTTC. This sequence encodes CATSDPNRGTLRDEQYF.

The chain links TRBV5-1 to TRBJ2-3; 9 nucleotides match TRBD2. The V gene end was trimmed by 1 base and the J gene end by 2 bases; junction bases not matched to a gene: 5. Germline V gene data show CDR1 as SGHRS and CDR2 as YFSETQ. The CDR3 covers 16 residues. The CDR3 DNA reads TGCGCCAGCAGCTTGAAAGCGGGGGGCACCACAGATACGCAGTATTTT. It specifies CASSLKAGGTTDTQYF.

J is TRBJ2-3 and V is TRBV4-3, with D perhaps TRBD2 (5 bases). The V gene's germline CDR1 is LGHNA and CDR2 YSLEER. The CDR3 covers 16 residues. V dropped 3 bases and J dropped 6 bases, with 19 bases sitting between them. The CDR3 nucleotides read TGCGCCAGCAGCCAGGCACGGGATCTAGTTCAGGATACGCAGTATTTT. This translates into CASSQARDLVQDTQYF.

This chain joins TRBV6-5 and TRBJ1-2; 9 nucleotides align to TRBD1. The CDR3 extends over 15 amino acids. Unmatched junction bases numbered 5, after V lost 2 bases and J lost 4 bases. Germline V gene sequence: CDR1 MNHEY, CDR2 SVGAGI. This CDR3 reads CASSYDTGGGYGYTF. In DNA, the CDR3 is TGTGCCAGCAGTTACGATACAGGGGGCGGCTATGGCTACACCTTC.

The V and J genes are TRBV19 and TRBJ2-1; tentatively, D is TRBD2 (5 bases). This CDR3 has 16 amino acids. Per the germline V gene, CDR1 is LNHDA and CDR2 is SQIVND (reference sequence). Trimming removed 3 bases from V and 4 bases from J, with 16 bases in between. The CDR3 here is CASSISGLAKYNEQFF. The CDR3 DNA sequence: TGTGCCAGTAGTATCTCTGGACTGGCCAAATACAATGAGCAGTTCTTC.

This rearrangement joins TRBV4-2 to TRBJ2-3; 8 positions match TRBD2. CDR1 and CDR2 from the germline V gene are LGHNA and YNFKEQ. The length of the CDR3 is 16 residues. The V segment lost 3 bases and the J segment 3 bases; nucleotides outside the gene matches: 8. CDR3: CASSHHPTSETDTQYF. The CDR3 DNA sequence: TGTGCCAGCAGCCATCATCCGACTAGCGAAACAGATACGCAGTATTTT.

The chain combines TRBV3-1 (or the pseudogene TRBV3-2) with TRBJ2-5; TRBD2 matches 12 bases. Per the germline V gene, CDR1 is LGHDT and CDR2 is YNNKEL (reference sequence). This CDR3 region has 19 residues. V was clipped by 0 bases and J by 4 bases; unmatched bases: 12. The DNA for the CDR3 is TGTGCCAGCAGCCAAGATAGGGCTAGCGGGAGGGCCTTCGTAGAGACCCAGTACTTC. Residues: CASSQDRASGRAFVETQYF.

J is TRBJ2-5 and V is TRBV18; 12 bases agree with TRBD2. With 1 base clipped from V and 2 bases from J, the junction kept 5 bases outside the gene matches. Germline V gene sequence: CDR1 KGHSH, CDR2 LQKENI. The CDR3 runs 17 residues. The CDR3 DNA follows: TGTGCCAGCTCACCACTTCGACTAGCGGGGGCTCAAGAGACCCAGTACTTC. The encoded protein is CASSPLRLAGAQETQYF.

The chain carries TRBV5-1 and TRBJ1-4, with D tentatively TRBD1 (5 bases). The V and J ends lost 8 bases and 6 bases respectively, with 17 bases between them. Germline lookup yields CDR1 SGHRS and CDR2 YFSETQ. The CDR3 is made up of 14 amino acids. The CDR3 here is CARWGSHAYEKLFF. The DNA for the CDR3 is TGCGCCAGGTGGGGCAGCCACGCGTATGAAAAACTGTTTTTT.

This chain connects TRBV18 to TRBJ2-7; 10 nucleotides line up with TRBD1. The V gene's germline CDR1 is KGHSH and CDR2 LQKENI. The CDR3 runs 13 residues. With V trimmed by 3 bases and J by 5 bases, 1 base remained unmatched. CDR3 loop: CASSPGTGDEQYF. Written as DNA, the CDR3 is TGTGCCAGCTCACCCGGGACAGGGGACGAGCAGTACTTC.

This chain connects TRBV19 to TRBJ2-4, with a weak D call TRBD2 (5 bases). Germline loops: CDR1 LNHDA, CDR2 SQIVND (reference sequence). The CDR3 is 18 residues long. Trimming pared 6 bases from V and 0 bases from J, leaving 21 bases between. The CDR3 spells CASSLAGILIRAKNIQYF. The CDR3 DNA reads TGTGCCAGTAGCTTAGCCGGGATATTAATAAGAGCCAAAAACATTCAGTACTTC.

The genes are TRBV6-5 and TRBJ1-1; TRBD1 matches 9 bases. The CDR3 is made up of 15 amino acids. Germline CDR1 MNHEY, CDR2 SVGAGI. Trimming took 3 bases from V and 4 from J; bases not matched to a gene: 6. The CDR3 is CASSYPGTGPTEAFF. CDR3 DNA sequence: TGTGCCAGCAGTTATCCCGGGACAGGGCCCACTGAAGCTTTCTTT.

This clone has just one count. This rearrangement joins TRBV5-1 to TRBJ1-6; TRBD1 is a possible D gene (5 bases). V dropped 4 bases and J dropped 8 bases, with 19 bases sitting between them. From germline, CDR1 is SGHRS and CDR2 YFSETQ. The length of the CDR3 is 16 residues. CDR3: CASSLGADASYSPLHF. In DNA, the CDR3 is TGCGCCAGCAGCCTTGGGGCAGACGCTTCTTATTCACCCCTCCACTTT.

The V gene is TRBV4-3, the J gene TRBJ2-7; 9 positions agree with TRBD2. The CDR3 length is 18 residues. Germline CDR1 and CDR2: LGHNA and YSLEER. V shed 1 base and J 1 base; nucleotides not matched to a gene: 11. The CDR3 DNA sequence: TGCGCCAGCAGCCAAGCCCGTCTAGCGGGGTACCTATCCTACGAGCAGTACTTC. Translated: CASSQARLAGYLSYEQYF.

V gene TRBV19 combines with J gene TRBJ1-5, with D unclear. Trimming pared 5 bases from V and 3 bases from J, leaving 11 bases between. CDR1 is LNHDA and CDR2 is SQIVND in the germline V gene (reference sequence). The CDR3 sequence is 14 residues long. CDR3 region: CASSPARDNQPQHF. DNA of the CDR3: TGTGCCAGTAGTCCCGCGAGGGACAATCAGCCCCAGCATTTT.

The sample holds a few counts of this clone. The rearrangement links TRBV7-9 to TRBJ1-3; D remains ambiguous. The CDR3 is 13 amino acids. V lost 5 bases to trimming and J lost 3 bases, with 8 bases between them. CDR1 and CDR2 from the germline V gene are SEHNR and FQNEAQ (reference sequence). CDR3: CASSPGIGNTIYF. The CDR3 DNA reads TGTGCCAGCAGCCCGGGGATTGGAAACACCATATATTTT. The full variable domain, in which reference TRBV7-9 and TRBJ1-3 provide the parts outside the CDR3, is DTGVSQNPRHKITKRGQNVTFRCDPISEHNRLYWYRQTLGQGPEFLTYFQNEAQLEKSRLLSDRFSAERPKGSFSTLEIQRTEQGDSAMYLCASSPGIGNTIYFGEGSWLTVV.